The 2 T cell receptor beta chains listed next were all sequenced from one sample in a study of CD8 T cells in Susac syndrome. Reverse transcription of roughly 0.5 to 1 ug RNA was carried out with random hexamers. TCRdb independently ran MiXCR on the immunoSEQ multiplex PCR reads; one entry per CDR3 protein. The sample lists about 120,000 distinct CDR3 sequences, roughly 94% occurring once. Sequenced input: CD8+ T cells from PBMCs. These receptors were obtained from a human donor with Susac syndrome.

This clonotype was observed once. J is TRBJ2-2 and V is TRBV7-6; D perhaps matches TRBD2 (6 bases). The CDR3 length is 16 residues. The V gene's germline CDR1 is SGHVS and CDR2 FNYEAQ. V was clipped by 1 base and J by 0 bases, with 9 bases between them. CDR3 loop: CASSLGTIANTGELFF. In DNA, the CDR3 is TGTGCCAGCAGCTTAGGGACTATAGCGAACACCGGGGAGCTGTTTTTT.

This chain uses TRBV5-1 with TRBJ2-2; possibly TRBD2 for D (5 bases). V lost 2 bases, J lost 5 bases, and 10 bases lay in between. The CDR3 runs 14 residues. Germline values: CDR1 SGHRS, CDR2 YFSETQ. In DNA form, the CDR3 reads TGCGCCAGCAGCTTCGTGGAGGTGACCGGGGAGCTGTTTTTT. This codes for CASSFVEVTGELFF.